The 32 T cell receptor beta chains in this list originate from one sample, sequenced in a study of blood T cell repertoires in COVID-19. Measured with immunoSEQ multiplex PCR; TCRdb has only the in-frame clones, and not every one. There are some 290,000 clones in the sample; 75% to 90% occur only once, and roughly 2% lies in the top ten. Sequenced input: peripheral blood. The receptors derive from a woman in her forties or fifties who had recovered from COVID-19.

V and J are TRBV2 and TRBJ2-7, with no clear D. Trimming took off 7 bases at V and 6 bases at J, with 10 bases between the two ends. CDR3 length equals 11 residues. CDR1 is SNHLY, CDR2 FYNNEI, per germline. The CDR3 reads CASKGAGEQYF. The CDR3 nucleotides read TGTGCCAGCAAAGGAGCTGGCGAGCAGTACTTC.

The chain has TRBV6-5 and TRBJ2-5; TRBD2 matches 11 bases. The CDR3 is 16 amino acids. In germline, CDR1 is MNHEY, CDR2 SVGAGI. V lost 2 bases to trimming and J lost 5 bases; unmatched junction nucleotides: 7. The CDR3 DNA sequence: TGTGCCAGCAGTTACGCCGGGACTAGCGGAGGGGAGACCCAGTACTTC. As protein: CASSYAGTSGGETQYF.

CDR3 in amino acids: CASSDNPQSTDTQYF. The CDR3 nucleotides read TGTGCCAGCAGTGACAATCCCCAGAGCACAGATACGCAGTATTTT. V is TRBV6-4 and J is TRBJ2-3; no firm D call. Trimming removed 2 bases at V and 0 bases at J, with 9 bases between. CDR1 MRHNA and CDR2 SNTAGT come from the germline V gene. This CDR3 comprises 15 residues.

The V call is TRBV28, the J call TRBJ2-4; a possible D gene is TRBD1 (5 bases). The CDR3 has 16 residues. The germline V gene has CDR1 MDHEN and CDR2 SYDVKM. The V and J ends lost 5 bases and 0 bases respectively, with 14 bases between them. The CDR3 coding sequence is TGTGCCAGCAGTCCAAGGGGCCTAATAGCCAAAAACATTCAGTACTTC. As protein: CASSPRGLIAKNIQYF. The variable domain in full, completed from reference TRBV28 and TRBJ2-4, reads DVKVTQSSRYLVKRTGEKVFLECVQDMDHENMFWYRQDPGLGLRLIYFSYDVKMKEKGDIPEGYSVSREKKERFSLILESASTNQTSMYLCASSPRGLIAKNIQYFGAGTRLSVL.

This clone was recorded only once. The chain has TRBV19 and TRBJ1-2, with TRBD1 matching 7 bases. The CDR3 consists of 13 residues. After removal of 7 bases from V and 2 bases from J, the junction contained 4 bases not matched to a gene. Looked up from germline, CDR1 is LNHDA and CDR2 is SQIVND (reference sequence). The CDR3 nucleotides read TGTGCCAGTAAACCGGGACAGAACTATGGCTACACCTTC. Encoded protein: CASKPGQNYGYTF.

The chain employs TRBV5-1 and TRBJ2-5; a weak D match, TRBD2 (5 bases). V was clipped by 0 bases and J by 5 bases, with 11 bases between them. The CDR3 length is 14 residues. Germline V gene sequence: CDR1 SGHRS, CDR2 YFSETQ. CDR3 DNA: TGCGCCAGCAGCTTGGGCGGTACGGGGGAGACCCAGTACTTC. Translation gives CASSLGGTGETQYF.

J is TRBJ2-6 and V is TRBV7-6; tentatively, D is TRBD1 (5 bases). The germline V gene encodes CDR1 SGHVS and CDR2 FNYEAQ. V was pared by 4 bases and J by 0 bases, with 13 bases between. The CDR3 has 17 amino acids. The CDR3 loop reads CASSSTVARSGANVLTF. Here the CDR3 DNA reads TGTGCCAGCAGCTCGACAGTGGCGCGCTCTGGGGCCAACGTCCTGACTTTC.

V usage is TRBV7-2 and J usage is TRBJ1-2; 7 bases fit TRBD1. With 5 bases clipped from V and 2 bases from J, the junction kept 5 bases outside the gene matches. Germline loops: CDR1 SGHTA, CDR2 FQGNSA. This CDR3 is built from 14 residues. CDR3 sequence (DNA): TGTGCCAGCAGCGTTTCACAGGGGAACTATGGCTACACCTTC. Its translation is CASSVSQGNYGYTF.

This chain joins TRBV10-3 and TRBJ1-2; D remains ambiguous. CDR1 and CDR2 (germline): ENHRY, SYGVKD. CDR3 length equals 13 residues. Trimming pared 1 base from V and 3 bases from J, leaving 6 bases between. Here the CDR3 DNA reads TGTGCCATCAGTGAGTGGCGGGACTATGGCTACACCTTC. As protein: CAISEWRDYGYTF.

The J gene is TRBJ1-4, the V gene TRBV7-2; 10 bases map to TRBD1. The germline V gene encodes CDR1 SGHTA and CDR2 FQGNSA. This CDR3 spans 16 amino acids. Trimming removed 5 bases from V and 7 bases from J; junction bases left unmatched: 10. The CDR3 region is CASSLGQGDFGEKLFF. CDR3 nucleotides: TGTGCCAGCAGCCTCGGACAGGGGGATTTCGGTGAAAAACTGTTTTTT.

This clone has just one count. The genes are TRBV2 and TRBJ2-3; 7 bases are a match to TRBD1. The length of the CDR3 is 14 residues. The germline V gene has CDR1 SNHLY and CDR2 FYNNEI. V dropped 5 bases and J dropped 4; count of bases not matched to a gene: 6. This CDR3 is CASSQGGPPDTQYF. CDR3 DNA sequence: TGTGCCAGCAGTCAAGGGGGCCCCCCAGATACGCAGTATTTT.

This clone was detected a few times. The V and J genes are TRBV15 and TRBJ2-3; 7 bases agree with TRBD2. The CDR3 runs to 16 residues. CDR1 is LNHNV and CDR2 is YYDKDF in the germline V gene (reference sequence). After removal of 1 base from V and 2 bases from J, the junction contained 6 bases not matched to a gene. This chain's CDR3 is CATSRGLGTTTDTQYF. CDR3 nucleotide sequence: TGTGCCACCAGCAGAGGCCTGGGGACTACCACAGATACGCAGTATTTT.

The genes are TRBV19 and TRBJ1-5; D call uncertain. V lost 5 bases to trimming and J lost 0 bases, with 11 bases between them. From germline, CDR1 is LNHDA and CDR2 SQIVND (reference sequence). The CDR3 loop spans 15 amino acids. The DNA for the CDR3 is TGTGCCAGTAGTCGTGGCCAGAATAGCAATCAGCCCCAGCATTTT. Protein product: CASSRGQNSNQPQHF.

The chain links TRBV5-6 to TRBJ2-3; weak D call: TRBD2 (7 bases). V was trimmed by 4 bases and J by 1 base, leaving 10 bases between them. Per germline, CDR1 SGHDT and CDR2 YYEEEE. This CDR3 has 14 residues. CDR3 region: CASSLGGRTDTQYF. DNA for the CDR3: TGTGCCAGCAGCCTCGGGGGGCGCACAGATACGCAGTATTTT. Based on the CDR3 plus reference TRBV5-6 and TRBJ2-3, the full variable domain is DAGVTQSPTHLIKTRGQQVTLRCSPKSGHDTVSWYQQALGQGPQFIFQYYEEEERQRGNFPDRFSGHQFPNYSSELNVNALLLGDSALYLCASSLGGRTDTQYFGPGTRLTVL.

CDR3 protein: CASSNPHGGSNYGYTF. In nucleotides, the CDR3 is TGTGCCAGTAGTAACCCGCATGGAGGATCTAACTATGGCTACACCTTC. The chain uses TRBV19 and TRBJ1-2; D is undetermined. Trimming pared 4 bases from V and 0 bases from J, leaving 15 bases between. Germline V CDR1 and CDR2: LNHDA, SQIVND (reference sequence). The CDR3 length is 16 residues. Filled out from reference TRBV19 and TRBJ1-2, the complete variable domain reads DGGITQSPKYLFRKEGQNVTLSCEQNLNHDAMYWYRQDPGQGLRLIYYSQIVNDFQKGDIAEGYSVSREKKESFPLTVTSAQKNPTAFYLCASSNPHGGSNYGYTFGSGTRLTVV.

The chain combines TRBV7-9 with TRBJ2-1; 11 bases agree with TRBD2. The CDR3 is 15 residues long. The V gene end was trimmed by 5 bases and the J gene end by 5 bases; junction bases not matched to a gene: 5. Germline assignment: CDR1 SEHNR and CDR2 FQNEAQ (reference sequence). CDR3 bases: TGTGCCAGCAGCCGCCGGGGACTAGCGGACAATGAGCAGTTCTTC. This encodes CASSRRGLADNEQFF.

In its sample, this clone was seen once. The rearrangement joins TRBV9 to TRBJ2-3; 12 nucleotides align to TRBD2. The length of the CDR3 is 19 residues. Per the germline V gene, CDR1 is SGDLS and CDR2 is YYNGEE. Unmatched junction bases numbered 12, after V lost 3 bases and J lost 1 base. The DNA for the CDR3 is TGTGCCAGCAGCGCCCGGCTAGCGGGGGGGGGTCCCGGCACAGATACGCAGTATTTT. This sequence encodes CASSARLAGGGPGTDTQYF.

This clone was seen only a few times. V and J are TRBV7-9 and TRBJ1-2, with 7 nucleotides matching TRBD1. Germline CDR1 SEHNR, CDR2 FQNEAQ (reference sequence). The V segment lost 1 base and the J segment 0 bases; nucleotides outside the gene matches: 2. The CDR3 covers 15 residues. The CDR3 loop reads CASSLGTGANYGYTF. DNA of the CDR3: TGTGCCAGCAGCTTAGGAACAGGGGCTAACTATGGCTACACCTTC.

CDR3 residues: CASSPSWTGSYGYTF. The CDR3, as DNA: TGTGCCAGCAGTCCATCCTGGACAGGGTCCTATGGCTACACCTTC. V and J are TRBV6-5 and TRBJ1-2; 8 bases are shared with TRBD1. The CDR3 extends over 15 amino acids. CDR1 MNHEY and CDR2 SVGAGI come from the germline V gene. J lost 4 bases, V lost 5 bases, and 9 bases had no gene match.

V and J are TRBV5-8 and TRBJ1-6, with D possibly being TRBD1 (5 bases). The CDR3 totals 17 residues. V was cut by 6 bases and J by 7 bases, with 23 bases left in between. Germline values: CDR1 SGHTS, CDR2 YDEGEE. CDR3 bases: TGTGCCAGCACCCTCGGGGGAGCCGGGGTCCGAAATTCACCCCTCCACTTT. Its translation is CASTLGGAGVRNSPLHF.

The chain carries TRBV9 and TRBJ2-1; 12 nucleotides agree with TRBD2. Looked up from germline, CDR1 is SGDLS and CDR2 is YYNGEE. CDR3 size: 15 residues. J was trimmed by 5 bases and V by 3 bases; bases with no gene match: 3. This chain's CDR3 is CASSGLAGGHNEQFF. Written as DNA, the CDR3 is TGTGCCAGCAGCGGGCTAGCGGGAGGGCACAATGAGCAGTTCTTC.

The chain joins TRBV28 to TRBJ1-2; D remains ambiguous. Germline CDR1 and CDR2: MDHEN and SYDVKM. V was shortened by 7 bases and J by 4 bases, with 13 bases between the two germline ends. The CDR3 runs 13 residues. CDR3 residues: CASIESGSYGYTF. In nucleotides, the CDR3 is TGTGCCAGCATCGAATCCGGGTCCTATGGCTACACCTTC.

The chain has TRBV5-6 and TRBJ2-7, with D possibly TRBD1 on 5 matching bases. Deletions cut 4 bases from V and 0 bases from J, with 11 bases between. CDR1 and CDR2 (germline): SGHDT, YYEEEE. The CDR3 contains 14 residues. The CDR3 loop is CASSRQPSSYEQYF. CDR3 sequence (DNA): TGTGCCAGCAGCCGACAGCCAAGCTCCTACGAGCAGTACTTC.

J is TRBJ2-1 and V is TRBV4-3; 10 bases match TRBD2. The CDR3 has 16 amino acids. In germline, CDR1 is LGHNA, CDR2 YSLEER. V trimming: 3 bases; J trimming: 3 bases; junction bases outside the gene matches: 5. The CDR3 reads CASSHGTSVDYNEQFF. Here the CDR3 DNA reads TGCGCCAGCAGCCACGGGACTAGCGTAGACTACAATGAGCAGTTCTTC.

A remark on this clone: Other DNA sequences in this specimen translate into the identical CDR3. The chain combines TRBV19 with TRBJ1-3; unclear D gene. CDR1 and CDR2 from the germline V gene are LNHDA and SQIVND (reference sequence). The CDR3 has 12 amino acids. In DNA, the CDR3 is TGTGCGGCTCGGAGCTCTGGAAACACCATATATTTT. Protein product: CAARSSGNTIYF.

This chain joins TRBV30 and TRBJ1-5; D is possibly TRBD1 (5 bases). V was pared by 1 base and J by 2 bases, with 15 bases between. The CDR3 length is 16 residues. CDR1 GTSNPN and CDR2 SVGIG come from the germline V gene (reference sequence). Here the CDR3 reads CAWSGELGGGNQPQHF. DNA of the CDR3: TGTGCCTGGAGTGGGGAGTTGGGAGGGGGCAATCAGCCCCAGCATTTT.

This chain links TRBV27 with TRBJ2-2; tentatively, D is TRBD1 (6 bases). The CDR3 contains 16 residues. CDR1 is MNHEY and CDR2 is SMNVEV in the germline V gene (reference sequence). V gave up 2 bases and J gave up 0 bases, with 10 bases separating them. This chain's CDR3 is CASSLRGTSNTGELFF. CDR3 sequence (DNA): TGTGCCAGCAGTTTACGTGGGACATCGAACACCGGGGAGCTGTTTTTT.

The V and J genes are TRBV6-4 and TRBJ2-2, with 11 bases matching TRBD2. The CDR3 contains 15 residues. The V gene end was trimmed by 6 bases and the J gene end by 7 bases; junction bases not matched to a gene: 7. Germline V gives CDR1 MRHNA, CDR2 SNTAGT. This chain's CDR3 is CASRPLAGGVGELFF. The CDR3 nucleotides are TGTGCCAGCAGGCCCCTAGCGGGGGGCGTCGGGGAGCTGTTTTTT.

This clone has a handful of counts. The chain is built from TRBV6-2 or TRBV6-3 and TRBJ2-7; 7 nucleotides align to TRBD1. The CDR3 runs to 13 residues. The germline gives CDR1 MNHEY, CDR2 SVGEGT. V trimming: 5 bases; J trimming: 3 bases; junction bases outside the gene matches: 4. CDR3 coding DNA: TGTGCCAGCAGTACACGACAGGGCTACGAGCAGTACTTC. Its protein is CASSTRQGYEQYF.

This chain joins TRBV7-9 and TRBJ1-1, with TRBD1 matching over 8 bases. V was clipped by 6 bases and J by 10 bases; unmatched bases: 4. CDR3 length: 11 residues. CDR1 SEHNR and CDR2 FQNEAQ come from the germline V gene (reference sequence). The CDR3 protein is CASRYQGAAFF. CDR3 nucleotide sequence: TGTGCCAGCAGGTATCAGGGGGCAGCTTTCTTT.

This sequence joins TRBV22-1 and TRBJ1-1; the table's D call, TRBD1, has no DNA check behind it. TRBV22-1 is a pseudogene locus. The CDR3 runs to 16 residues. The CDR3 is CPGSVGTGVEDTEAFF. The CDR3 DNA reads as TGTCCTGGGAGCGTCGGGACAGGGGTTGAGGACACTGAAGCTTTCTTT.

The rearrangement links TRBV30 to TRBJ2-5; a possible D gene is TRBD1 (6 bases). From germline, CDR1 is GTSNPN and CDR2 SVGIG (reference sequence). Trimming took 2 bases from V and 4 from J, leaving 17 bases between them. The CDR3 has 15 residues. CDR3 coding DNA: TGTGCCTGGAGTCCAGTCCAGGGGATGGGAGAGACCCAGTACTTC. It yields the protein CAWSPVQGMGETQYF.